The 14 T cell receptor beta chains listed next were all sequenced from one sample in a study of technical replicates of blood from a few donors. Clones were sequenced by immunoSEQ multiplex PCR, and TCRdb holds only the in-frame ones, with some missing. The data hold more than 15,000 clones, with 80% to 90% observed a single time. What was sequenced was PBMCs. These receptors were obtained from a human donor in good health.

The V and J genes are TRBV15 and TRBJ2-4, with TRBD1 matching 7 bases. In germline, CDR1 is LNHNV, CDR2 YYDKDF (reference sequence). The CDR3 totals 18 residues. The V and J ends lost 0 bases and 1 base, in that order; junction bases with no gene match: 9. CDR3 sequence reads: CATSREAGGSWAKNIQYF. The CDR3 region has the DNA TGTGCCACCAGCAGAGAGGCAGGGGGAAGTTGGGCCAAAAACATTCAGTACTTC.

The chain employs TRBV6-6 and TRBJ2-5, with D tentatively TRBD2 (6 bases). The CDR3 is made up of 15 amino acids. Trimming shortened V by 6 bases and J by 2 bases, and 16 bases separated the two germline ends. In germline, CDR1 is MNHNY, CDR2 SVGAGI (reference sequence). The CDR3 nucleotides are TGTGCCAGCAGCAACCTATGGGGACTTCAAGAGACCCAGTACTTC. This encodes CASSNLWGLQETQYF.

This clone was seen a handful of times. The rearrangement links TRBV28 to TRBJ1-2; 8 bases align to TRBD1. The germline V gene encodes CDR1 MDHEN and CDR2 SYDVKM. The CDR3 runs 14 residues. V lost 5 bases and J lost 0; bases outside the gene matches: 2. Here the CDR3 reads CASSRTGSNYGYTF. The CDR3 DNA reads TGTGCCAGCAGTAGGACAGGGTCTAACTATGGCTACACCTTC.

This CDR3 reads CASSHSGWVGGTGANVLTF. CDR3 coding DNA: TGTGCCAGCAGTCACAGCGGATGGGTAGGGGGAACTGGGGCCAACGTCCTGACTTTC. V is TRBV28 and J is TRBJ2-6, with a tentative D call TRBD1 (6 bases). CDR3 size: 19 residues. Trimming pared 5 bases from V and 2 bases from J, leaving 22 bases between. The germline V gene has CDR1 MDHEN and CDR2 SYDVKM.

This chain uses TRBV4-1 with TRBJ2-5; TRBD2 is a possible D gene (5 bases). CDR3 length: 15 residues. The ends were cut back, 0 bases at V and 4 bases at J, with 12 bases in the middle. Germline V CDR1 and CDR2: MGHRA, YSYEKL. The CDR3 DNA sequence: TGCGCCAGCAGCCAAGAAGGAGGACTCGGAGAGACCCAGTACTTC. It translates to CASSQEGGLGETQYF.

The chain joins TRBV27 to TRBJ2-5; D may be TRBD1 (5 bases). Germline-derived CDR1 and CDR2 are MNHEY and SMNVEV (reference sequence). CDR3 size: 12 residues. V lost 1 base, J lost 6 bases, and 6 bases lay in between. The CDR3 is CASSLLGQTQYF. The CDR3 DNA is TGTGCCAGCAGTTTATTGGGGCAGACCCAGTACTTC.

The rearrangement uses TRBV7-8 and TRBJ2-5; 8 bases are shared with TRBD1. The CDR3 has 14 amino acids. Trimming took 5 bases from V and 1 from J; bases not matched to a gene: 3. Germline V lookup: CDR1 SGHVS, CDR2 FQNEAQ. In DNA form, the CDR3 reads TGTGCCAGCAGCCAGGGGGCGGTCCAAGAGACCCAGTACTTC. The encoded protein is CASSQGAVQETQYF.

The J gene is TRBJ2-7, the V gene TRBV23-1; 11 nucleotides line up with TRBD2. TRBV23-1 is noted as an ORF with a role that remains uncertain. This CDR3 spans 17 amino acids. Trimming at V came to 3 bases and at J to 0 bases, leaving 7 bases not matched to a gene. The CDR3 DNA sequence: TGCGCCAGCAGTCACTCCGGGACTAGCGGTATCTCCTACGAGCAGTACTTC. Protein sequence: CASSHSGTSGISYEQYF.

The chain carries TRBV7-9 and TRBJ2-2; D possibly corresponds to TRBD1 (5 bases). Germline loops: CDR1 SEHNR, CDR2 FQNEAQ (reference sequence). CDR3 length: 14 amino acids. With 1 base removed from V and 4 bases from J, the gap between germline ends came to 7 bases. The CDR3 DNA is TGTGCCAGCAGCTTAGGGACACCCACCGGGGAGCTGTTTTTT. Protein sequence: CASSLGTPTGELFF.

CDR3 in amino acids: CASTPDRNTGELFF. In nucleotides, the CDR3 is TGTGCCAGCACCCCGGACAGGAACACCGGGGAGCTGTTTTTT. The chain links TRBV6-5 to TRBJ2-2; D is perhaps TRBD1 (6 bases). Trimming stripped 7 bases from V and 1 base from J, with 10 bases between. This CDR3 has 14 amino acids. Germline CDR1 and CDR2: MNHEY and SVGAGI.

The chain links TRBV27 to TRBJ2-3; D unresolved. V lost 5 bases to trimming and J lost 6 bases, with 24 bases between them. CDR3 size: 17 residues. Germline V CDR1 and CDR2: MNHEY, SMNVEV (reference sequence). In nucleotides, the CDR3 is TGTGCCAGCAGTAGGCTACTTCACGGCCAAGCGTGGGATACGCAGTATTTT. It codes for CASSRLLHGQAWDTQYF.

The chain joins TRBV19 to TRBJ2-2; tentatively, D is TRBD2 (6 bases). V lost 7 bases and J 8 bases, leaving 20 bases between the germline ends. This CDR3 region has 15 residues. The germline CDR1 and CDR2 sequences are LNHDA and SQIVND (reference sequence). DNA for the CDR3: TGTGCCAGTACGCCGGTGACTAGTGGTTCGGGGGAGCTGTTTTTT. This translates into CASTPVTSGSGELFF.

The rearrangement uses TRBV18 and TRBJ1-2, with 8 bases matching TRBD1. Germline V CDR1 and CDR2: KGHSH, LQKENI. The CDR3 extends over 16 amino acids. V shed 2 bases and J 9 bases; nucleotides not matched to a gene: 14. CDR3 sequence reads: CASSPSPTDRADRYTF. DNA for the CDR3: TGTGCCAGCTCACCATCTCCCACGGACAGGGCGGACCGCTACACCTTC.

This chain connects TRBV6-1 to TRBJ1-1, with a weak D call TRBD1 (5 bases). The V and J ends lost 3 bases and 4 bases respectively, with 15 bases between them. From germline, CDR1 is MNHNS and CDR2 SASEGT. The CDR3 totals 15 residues. The CDR3 loop is CASSDPNQGGTEAFF. Here the CDR3 DNA reads TGTGCCAGCAGTGATCCCAACCAGGGAGGCACTGAAGCTTTCTTT.